Reported below is one T cell receptor (beta chain). The antigen is undetermined. The CDR3 has 16 residues. V lost 6 bases to trimming and J lost 0 bases, with 15 bases between them. Germline V gene lookup returns CDR1 MNHEY and CDR2 SMNVEV (reference sequence). TCRdb re-called the 5' RACE reads with MiXCR, one entry per CDR3 protein. Altogether over 95,000 distinct CDR3 sequences are present, approximately 15% being singletons, with the ten largest covering roughly 1.2%. This specimen comes from a study of early T cells in non-severe SARS-CoV-2 infection. About the study: RNA in bulk from unsorted whole blood was sequenced, and chains were unpaired.

Notes on the study in general: A preference for anti-spike CD8 responses marked VDJdb matching, which missed private and CD4 specificities.

This sequence joins TRBV27 and TRBJ2-1, with D possibly being TRBD1 (5 bases). The TCR was taken from an adult who was a healthcare worker with PCR-confirmed SARS-CoV-2 infection or an uninfected control (not recorded which). The sample consisted of whole blood. The CDR3 loop reads CASSLTDTHSYNEQFF. The DNA for the CDR3 is TGTGCCAGCAGCCTAACGGACACACACTCCTACAATGAGCAGTTCTTC.